A single sample gave rise to the 25 T cell receptor beta chains below, sequenced in a study of blood T cell repertoires in COVID-19. Using immunoSEQ multiplex PCR, the repertoire was profiled, and TCRdb retains in-frame clones only, with some absent. The profile shows 130,000 or so clones, roughly 84% of them singletons. The sequenced sample consisted of peripheral blood. These receptors all stem from a man aged 25 to 40 with COVID-19, enrolled during active disease.

This clone is medium-sized within its sample. The chain employs TRBV3-1 (or the pseudogene TRBV3-2) and TRBJ2-7; 9 positions agree with TRBD2. The CDR3 sequence is 12 residues long. V shed 6 bases, J shed 9 bases, and the junction held 6 bases outside the gene matches. Germline V gives CDR1 LGHDT, CDR2 YNNKEL (reference sequence). CDR3 sequence reads: CASRSGTSRQYF. The CDR3 DNA reads TGTGCCAGCAGATCCGGGACTAGCAGGCAGTACTTC.

This clone was observed a single time. The V and J genes are TRBV28 and TRBJ2-7, with 8 positions matching TRBD1. Germline-derived CDR1 and CDR2 are MDHEN and SYDVKM. The trim removed 6 bases at V and 3 bases at J, leaving 13 bases unmatched. This CDR3 has 16 residues. CDR3 loop: CASRSNSGTGHYEQYF. CDR3 in DNA: TGTGCCAGCAGGTCAAACTCCGGGACAGGCCACTACGAGCAGTACTTC.

The chain has TRBV27 and TRBJ2-3, with a weak D call TRBD2 (6 bases). This CDR3 is 11 amino acids long. Trimming removed 3 bases at V and 9 bases at J, with 7 bases between. Germline CDR1 and CDR2: MNHEY and SMNVEV (reference sequence). As DNA, the CDR3 is TGTGCCAGCAGTTTTGGAGGGACGCAGTATTTT. Protein sequence: CASSFGGTQYF.

This clone came up a few times. The chain carries TRBV27 and TRBJ2-3, with D maybe TRBD2 (5 bases). There are 15 residues in the CDR3. Looked up from germline, CDR1 is MNHEY and CDR2 is SMNVEV (reference sequence). The V gene lost 7 bases and the J gene lost 0 bases, with 14 bases spanning the gap. CDR3 coding DNA: TGTGCCAGCACTCCCCTAGCTGTAAGCACAGATACGCAGTATTTT. Translation gives CASTPLAVSTDTQYF.

V is TRBV23-1 and J is TRBJ2-5, with 8 bases lining up with TRBD1. TRBV23-1 counts as an open reading frame of uncertain function. V shed 3 bases, J shed 2 bases, and the junction held 8 bases outside the gene matches. The CDR3 has 16 residues. The CDR3: CASSQSRGPRQETQYF. In DNA, the CDR3 is TGCGCCAGCAGTCAGAGCAGGGGGCCGAGACAAGAGACCCAGTACTTC.

The rearrangement links TRBV7-2 to TRBJ2-1, with 9 bases fitting TRBD2. CDR1 SGHTA and CDR2 FQGNSA come from the germline V gene. The length of the CDR3 is 15 residues. The ends lost 5 bases at V and 4 bases at J; junction bases unmatched: 6. The CDR3 sequence is CASSPSGGPYNEQFF. The CDR3 nucleotides read TGTGCCAGCAGCCCAAGCGGGGGGCCTTACAATGAGCAGTTCTTC.

This clone has just one count. The chain joins TRBV27 to TRBJ1-1; 9 bases are shared with TRBD1. J lost 0 bases, V lost 5 bases, and 13 bases had no gene match. The CDR3 loop spans 18 amino acids. Germline assignment: CDR1 MNHEY and CDR2 SMNVEV (reference sequence). The CDR3 coding sequence is TGTGCCAGCAGTGCCGTCCCCGGGACAGGGTACATGAACACTGAAGCTTTCTTT. Translation gives CASSAVPGTGYMNTEAFF.

The J gene is TRBJ2-3, the V gene TRBV9; D is perhaps TRBD1 (5 bases). V lost 4 bases and J lost 5, with 17 bases in between. The germline CDR1 and CDR2 sequences are SGDLS and YYNGEE. The CDR3 runs 15 residues. The CDR3 reads CASSLKAGLGDTQYF. CDR3 coding DNA: TGTGCCAGCAGCTTAAAGGCAGGGTTGGGAGATACGCAGTATTTT.

This clone was recorded a few times. This rearrangement joins TRBV2 to TRBJ1-2, with TRBD1 matching 10 bases. Unmatched junction bases numbered 4, after V lost 4 bases and J lost 5 bases. Germline V gives CDR1 SNHLY, CDR2 FYNNEI. The CDR3 is made up of 14 amino acids. The CDR3 nucleotides read TGTGCCAGCAGTGGACAGGGGGCGCGATATGGCTACACCTTC. Translated, it gives CASSGQGARYGYTF.

V is TRBV11-2 and J is TRBJ2-5, with TRBD1 identical over 7 bases. J was trimmed by 4 bases and V by 5 bases; bases with no gene match: 10. Looked up from germline, CDR1 is SGHAT and CDR2 is FQNNGV. This CDR3 has 15 residues. As DNA, the CDR3 is TGTGCCAGCAGCGGAAACAGGGGAGTTTCAGAGACCCAGTACTTC. Translation gives CASSGNRGVSETQYF.

This sequence joins TRBV27 and TRBJ1-3; possible D gene TRBD1, 5 bases. Germline assignment: CDR1 MNHEY and CDR2 SMNVEV (reference sequence). Deletions cut 6 bases from V and 2 bases from J, with 8 bases between. CDR3 size: 13 residues. The CDR3 sequence: CASRAGPGNTIYF. CDR3 nucleotides: TGTGCCAGCAGGGCGGGACCTGGAAACACCATATATTTT.

The table lists this clone with a count of one. The rearrangement uses TRBV6-6 and TRBJ1-5, with D maybe TRBD1 (6 bases). Germline values: CDR1 MNHNY, CDR2 SVGAGI (reference sequence). The CDR3 consists of 14 residues. Trimming removed 6 bases from V and 0 bases from J, with 9 bases in between. The CDR3 spells CASRRQVSNQPQHF. The CDR3 coding sequence is TGTGCCAGCAGGCGACAGGTTAGCAATCAGCCCCAGCATTTT.

This chain uses TRBV5-4 with TRBJ1-3; TRBD1 aligns across 9 bases. V was clipped by 5 bases and J by 3 bases; unmatched bases: 9. Germline CDR1 reads SGHNT; CDR2 reads YYREEE (reference sequence). The CDR3 is made up of 16 amino acids. In DNA form, the CDR3 reads TGTGCCAGCAGTTCCGGACAGGGGCAGGTTGGAAACACCATATATTTT. It yields the protein CASSSGQGQVGNTIYF.

This chain joins TRBV21-1 and TRBJ2-7; the D call of TRBD1 is as the table states it, not checked on the DNA. TRBV21-1 is annotated as a pseudogene. This CDR3 has 15 amino acids. In DNA, the CDR3 is TGTGCCAGCAGCAATCCGGGACAGCTAACTTACGAGCAGTACTTC. Translation gives CASSNPGQLTYEQYF.

The rearrangement links TRBV7-9 to TRBJ2-2; 9 bases match TRBD2. Germline CDR1 is SEHNR and CDR2 is FQNEAQ (reference sequence). V lost 4 bases, J lost 6 bases, and 3 bases stayed unmatched. The CDR3 spans 14 residues. The CDR3 here is CASSSLAGAGELFF. As DNA, the CDR3 is TGTGCCAGCAGCTCATTAGCGGGAGCCGGGGAGCTGTTTTTT.

This clone was counted only a few times. The chain recombines TRBV3-1 (or the pseudogene TRBV3-2) with TRBJ1-1, with D tentatively TRBD1 (5 bases). Germline V lookup: CDR1 LGHDT, CDR2 YNNKEL (reference sequence). This CDR3 contains 14 residues. Trimming removed 0 bases from V and 0 bases from J, with 5 bases in between. The CDR3 spells CASSQDRVNTEAFF. The CDR3 nucleotides read TGTGCCAGCAGCCAAGACAGGGTGAACACTGAAGCTTTCTTT.

The rearrangement links TRBV4-1 to TRBJ1-1; 9 bases align to TRBD1. V dropped 3 bases and J dropped 5; count of bases not matched to a gene: 10. The germline V gene has CDR1 MGHRA and CDR2 YSYEKL. The CDR3 is 16 amino acids. CDR3 loop: CASSHAQGARRTEAFF. The CDR3 DNA sequence: TGCGCCAGCAGCCACGCACAGGGGGCGCGGAGAACTGAAGCTTTCTTT.

The gene calls are TRBV5-3 and TRBJ2-3, with a possible D match to TRBD2 (6 bases). TRBV5-3 is flagged as an ORF with uncertain function. CDR3 length: 12 residues. The ends were cut back, 5 bases at V and 9 bases at J, with 13 bases in the middle. CDR3 sequence (DNA): TGTGCCAGAAGTCCTGCGGGGTACACGCAGTATTTT. Translating it yields CARSPAGYTQYF.

The CDR3 DNA follows: TGTGCCAGCAGTCCAGGGTACGAGCAGTTCTTC. Translating gives CASSPGYEQFF. The V gene is TRBV12-3 or TRBV12-4, the J gene TRBJ2-1; D is perhaps TRBD1 (5 bases). The CDR3 contains 11 residues. V lost 5 bases and J 10 bases, leaving 9 bases between the germline ends.

This clone rates as medium-sized (0.01 to 0.1%). The rearrangement uses TRBV7-8 and TRBJ2-1, with a tentative D call TRBD2 (5 bases). V was cut by 6 bases and J by 10 bases, with 13 bases left in between. In germline, CDR1 is SGHVS, CDR2 FQNEAQ. The CDR3 runs to 12 residues. The CDR3 sequence is CASRLGVREQFF. CDR3 in DNA: TGTGCCAGCAGACTAGGCGTTAGGGAGCAGTTCTTC.

This clone was seen a handful of times. The J gene is TRBJ2-7, the V gene TRBV18, with 9 bases fitting TRBD1. Germline lookup yields CDR1 KGHSH and CDR2 LQKENI. V was pared by 2 bases and J by 1 base, with 9 bases of the junction left unmatched. The CDR3 is 17 residues long. The CDR3: CASSPTVGTGRSYEQYF. The CDR3 DNA follows: TGTGCCAGCTCACCAACCGTCGGGACAGGGAGATCCTACGAGCAGTACTTC.

The chain links TRBV19 to TRBJ2-7, with D possibly TRBD1 on 6 matching bases. In germline, CDR1 is LNHDA, CDR2 SQIVND (reference sequence). This CDR3 has 13 amino acids. The germline V and J ends were trimmed by 5 bases and 6 bases, with 14 bases remaining between them. The CDR3 reads CASSYRVGREQYF. As DNA, the CDR3 is TGTGCCAGTAGTTACAGGGTCGGTCGCGAGCAGTACTTC.

The chain employs TRBV5-6 and TRBJ2-5, with TRBD2 matching 12 bases. Germline V gives CDR1 SGHDT, CDR2 YYEEEE. This CDR3 comprises 14 residues. J was trimmed by 3 bases and V by 4 bases; bases with no gene match: 1. The CDR3 sequence: CASSRLAGEETQYF. The DNA for the CDR3 is TGTGCCAGCAGCCGACTAGCGGGAGAAGAGACCCAGTACTTC.

This chain uses TRBV6-5 with TRBJ2-5; 8 bases match TRBD2. CDR3 length: 15 residues. The germline CDR1 and CDR2 sequences are MNHEY and SVGAGI. V shed 2 bases, J shed 4 bases, and the junction held 6 bases outside the gene matches. The CDR3 loop is CASSYTFGGGETQYF. The CDR3 DNA follows: TGTGCCAGCAGTTACACATTCGGGGGGGGAGAGACCCAGTACTTC.

The rearrangement joins TRBV29-1 to TRBJ1-1, with D unclear. Looked up from germline, CDR1 is SQVTM and CDR2 is ANQGSEA. CDR3 length: 10 residues. The V end lost 8 bases, the J end lost 5 bases, and 9 bases lay between the germline ends. The CDR3 loop reads CSHTRTEAFF. In nucleotides, the CDR3 is TGCAGCCACACGCGGACTGAAGCTTTCTTT.